The 4 T cell receptor beta chains reported below all come from one sample, sequenced in a study of T cells in Graves' hyperthyroidism and ophthalmopathy (dated by TCRdb to between 2017 and 2020). The library was made by multiplex PCR. The sample was run on an Illumina HiSeq 2000. Amplification of TCR beta CDR3 regions was carried out from RNA transcripts. A first-round RT-PCR of the TCR CDR3 used the HTBI primer set with the Qiagen OneStep RT-PCR kit. Starting from the raw public reads, TCRdb applied fastp trimming at Q25, assembled clones with MiXCR and retained in-frame beta chains. Each record represents a unique CDR3 protein, reported with the most common genes and DNA among its rows. This sample is represented by 600,000 or so distinct CDR3 sequences; 13% to 15% of them were singletons. Of the sample, less than 9% is held by the ten largest clones. The sequenced sample was blood. These receptors all stem from a woman in her late teens or twenties with Graves' ophthalmopathy.

This clonotype has a count of ten or more. The chain joins TRBV6-6 to TRBJ2-3; 13 nucleotides agree with TRBD2. J gave up 2 bases and V 2 bases, and 10 bases lay outside the gene matches. Germline V gene sequence: CDR1 MNHNY, CDR2 SVGAGI (reference sequence). The CDR3 consists of 19 residues. CDR3 DNA sequence: TGTGCCAGCAGTTACGTTGGGGTAACTAGCGGGAGGGCCACAGATACGCAGTATTTT. This encodes CASSYVGVTSGRATDTQYF.

There are a few counts of this clonotype. This could be a read error, since a much larger clone is one nucleotide away. The gene calls are TRBV6-1 and TRBJ1-6, with a tentative D call TRBD1 (5 bases). Trimming took off 4 bases at V and 6 bases at J, with 13 bases between the two ends. Looked up from germline, CDR1 is MNHNS and CDR2 is SASEGT. This CDR3 has 15 amino acids. The CDR3: CASSGGGTGNSPLHF. The DNA of the CDR3 is TGTGCCAGCAGTGGAGGTGGGACGGGTAATTCACCCCTCCACTTT.

A word on this clonotype: A much larger clone is a single base away; this may be a read error. V and J are TRBV5-6 and TRBJ2-5; D possibly corresponds to TRBD2 (5 bases). The CDR3 totals 18 residues. V was trimmed by 3 bases and J by 4 bases, leaving 25 bases between them. Germline V gene lookup returns CDR1 SGHDT and CDR2 YYEEEE. As DNA, the CDR3 is TGTGCCAGCAGCTCCGTACGCTCTGAGTGGGAGTTCGTAGAGACCCAGTACTTC. Residues: CASSSVRSEWEFVETQYF.

The rearrangement joins TRBV18 to TRBJ2-1; 8 positions match TRBD2. The trim removed 0 bases at V and 6 bases at J, leaving 13 bases unmatched. Germline CDR1 KGHSH, CDR2 LQKENI. The CDR3 is 18 residues long. The DNA of the CDR3 is TGTGCCAGCTCACCACCGATTAGCGGGACTCTTATTAGCAATGAGCAGTTCTTC. This encodes CASSPPISGTLISNEQFF. The full variable domain, in which reference TRBV18 and TRBJ2-1 provide the parts outside the CDR3, is NAGVMQNPRHLVRRRGQEARLRCSPMKGHSHVYWYRQLPEEGLKFMVYLQKENIIDESGMPKERFSAEFPKEGPSILRIQQVVRGDSAAYFCASSPPISGTLISNEQFFGPGTRLTVL.